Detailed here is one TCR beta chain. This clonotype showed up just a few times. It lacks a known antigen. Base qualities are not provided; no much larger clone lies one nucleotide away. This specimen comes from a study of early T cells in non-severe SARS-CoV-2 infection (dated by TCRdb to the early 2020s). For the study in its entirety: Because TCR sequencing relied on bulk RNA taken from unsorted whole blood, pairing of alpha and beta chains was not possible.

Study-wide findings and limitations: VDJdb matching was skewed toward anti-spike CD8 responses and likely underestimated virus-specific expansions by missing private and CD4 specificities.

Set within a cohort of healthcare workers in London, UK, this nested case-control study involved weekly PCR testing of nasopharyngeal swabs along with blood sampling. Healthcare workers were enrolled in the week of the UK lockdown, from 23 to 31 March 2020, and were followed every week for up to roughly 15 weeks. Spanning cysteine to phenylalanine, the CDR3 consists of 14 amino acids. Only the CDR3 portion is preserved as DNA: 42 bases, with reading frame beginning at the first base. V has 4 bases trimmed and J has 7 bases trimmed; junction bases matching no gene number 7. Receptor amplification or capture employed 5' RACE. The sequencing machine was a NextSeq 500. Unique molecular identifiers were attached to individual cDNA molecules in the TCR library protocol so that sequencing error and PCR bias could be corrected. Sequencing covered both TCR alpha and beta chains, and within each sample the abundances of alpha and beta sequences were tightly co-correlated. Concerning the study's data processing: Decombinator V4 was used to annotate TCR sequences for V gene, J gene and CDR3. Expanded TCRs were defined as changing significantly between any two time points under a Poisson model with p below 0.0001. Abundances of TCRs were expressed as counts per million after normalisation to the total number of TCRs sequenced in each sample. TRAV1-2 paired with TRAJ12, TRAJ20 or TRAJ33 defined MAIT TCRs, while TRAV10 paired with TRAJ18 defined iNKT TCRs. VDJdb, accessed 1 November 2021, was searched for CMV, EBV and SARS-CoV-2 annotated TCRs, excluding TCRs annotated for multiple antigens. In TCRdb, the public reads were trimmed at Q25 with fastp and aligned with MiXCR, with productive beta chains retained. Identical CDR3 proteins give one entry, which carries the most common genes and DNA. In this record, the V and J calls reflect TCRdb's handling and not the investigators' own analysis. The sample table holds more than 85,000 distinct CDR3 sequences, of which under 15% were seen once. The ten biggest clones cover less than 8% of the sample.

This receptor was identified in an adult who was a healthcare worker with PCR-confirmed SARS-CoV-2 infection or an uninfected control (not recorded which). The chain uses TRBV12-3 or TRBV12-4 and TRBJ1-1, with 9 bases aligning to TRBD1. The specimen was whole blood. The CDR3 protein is CASSWTGEESEAFF. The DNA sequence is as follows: TGTGCCAGCAGTTGGACAGGGGAAGAGAGTGAAGCTTTCTTT.